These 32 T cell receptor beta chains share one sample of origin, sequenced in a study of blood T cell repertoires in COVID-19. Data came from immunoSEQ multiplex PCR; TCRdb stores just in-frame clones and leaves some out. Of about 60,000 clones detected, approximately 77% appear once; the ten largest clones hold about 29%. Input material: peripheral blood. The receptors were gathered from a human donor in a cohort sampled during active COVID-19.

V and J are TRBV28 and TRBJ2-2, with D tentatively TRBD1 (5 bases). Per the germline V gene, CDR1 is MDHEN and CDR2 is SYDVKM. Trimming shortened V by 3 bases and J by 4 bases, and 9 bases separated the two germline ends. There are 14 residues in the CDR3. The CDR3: CASSLQGGTGELFF. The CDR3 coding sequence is TGTGCCAGCAGTTTGCAGGGCGGCACCGGGGAGCTGTTTTTT.

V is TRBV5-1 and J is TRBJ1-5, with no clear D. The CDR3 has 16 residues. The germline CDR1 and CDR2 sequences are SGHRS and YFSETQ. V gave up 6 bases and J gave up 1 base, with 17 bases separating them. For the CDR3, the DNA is TGCGCCAGCACGGAGCGGCCATCTGAGAGCAATCAGCCCCAGCATTTT. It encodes CASTERPSESNQPQHF.

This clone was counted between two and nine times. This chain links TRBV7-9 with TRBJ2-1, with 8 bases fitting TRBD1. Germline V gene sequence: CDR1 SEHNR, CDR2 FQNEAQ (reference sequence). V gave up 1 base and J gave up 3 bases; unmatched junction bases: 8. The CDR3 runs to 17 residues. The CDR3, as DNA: TGTGCCAGCAGCTTAGTGGTAAAGGACAGGGTCTACAATGAGCAGTTCTTC. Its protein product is CASSLVVKDRVYNEQFF.

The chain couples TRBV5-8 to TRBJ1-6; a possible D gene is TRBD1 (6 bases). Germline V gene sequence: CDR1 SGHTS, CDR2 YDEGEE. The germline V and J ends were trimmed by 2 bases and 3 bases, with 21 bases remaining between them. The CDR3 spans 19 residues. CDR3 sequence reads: CASSLFKGDGTLYNSPLHF. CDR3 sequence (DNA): TGTGCCAGCAGCTTATTTAAGGGGGATGGCACGCTCTATAATTCACCCCTCCACTTT.

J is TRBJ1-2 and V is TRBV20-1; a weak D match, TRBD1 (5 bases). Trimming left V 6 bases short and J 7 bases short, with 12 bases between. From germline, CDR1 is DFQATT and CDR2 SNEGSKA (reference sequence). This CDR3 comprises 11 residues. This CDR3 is CSAPPGPGYTF. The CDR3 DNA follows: TGCAGTGCGCCCCCAGGGCCTGGCTACACCTTC.

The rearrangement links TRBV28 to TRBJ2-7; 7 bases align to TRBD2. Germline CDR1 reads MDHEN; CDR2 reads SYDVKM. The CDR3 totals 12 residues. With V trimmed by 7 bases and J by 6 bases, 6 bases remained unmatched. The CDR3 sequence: CASTLGEGEQYF. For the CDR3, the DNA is TGTGCCAGCACCCTAGGGGAGGGCGAGCAGTACTTC.

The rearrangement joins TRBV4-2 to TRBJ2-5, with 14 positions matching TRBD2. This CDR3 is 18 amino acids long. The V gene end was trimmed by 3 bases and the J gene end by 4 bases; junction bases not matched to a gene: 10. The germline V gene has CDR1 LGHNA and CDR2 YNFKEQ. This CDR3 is CASSQGTSGRGGRETQYF. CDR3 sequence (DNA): TGTGCCAGCAGCCAGGGGACTAGCGGGAGAGGGGGCAGAGAGACCCAGTACTTC.

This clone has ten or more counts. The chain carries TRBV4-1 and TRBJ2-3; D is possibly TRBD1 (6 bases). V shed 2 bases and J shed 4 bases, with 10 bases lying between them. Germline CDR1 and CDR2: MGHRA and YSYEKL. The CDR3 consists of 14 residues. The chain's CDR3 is CASSQQGKADTQYF. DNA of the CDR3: TGCGCCAGCAGCCAACAGGGGAAAGCAGATACGCAGTATTTT.

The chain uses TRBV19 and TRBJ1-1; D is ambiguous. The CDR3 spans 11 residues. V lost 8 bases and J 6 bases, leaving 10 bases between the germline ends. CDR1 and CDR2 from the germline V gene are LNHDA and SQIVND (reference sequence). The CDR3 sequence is CASWAGAEAFF. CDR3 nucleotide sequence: TGTGCCAGTTGGGCCGGGGCTGAAGCTTTCTTT.

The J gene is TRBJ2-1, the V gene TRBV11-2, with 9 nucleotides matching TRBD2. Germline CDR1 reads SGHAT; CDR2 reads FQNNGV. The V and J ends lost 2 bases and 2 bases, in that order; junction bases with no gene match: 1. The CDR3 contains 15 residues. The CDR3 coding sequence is TGTGCCAGCAGCTTAATAGCGGGGGCCTACAATGAGCAGTTCTTC. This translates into CASSLIAGAYNEQFF.

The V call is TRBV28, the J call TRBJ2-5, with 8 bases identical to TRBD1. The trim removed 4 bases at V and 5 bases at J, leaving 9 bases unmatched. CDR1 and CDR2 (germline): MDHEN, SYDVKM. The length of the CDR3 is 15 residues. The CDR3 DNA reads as TGTGCCAGCAGTTCAACAGGGGGGAGGTGGGAGACCCAGTACTTC. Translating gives CASSSTGGRWETQYF.

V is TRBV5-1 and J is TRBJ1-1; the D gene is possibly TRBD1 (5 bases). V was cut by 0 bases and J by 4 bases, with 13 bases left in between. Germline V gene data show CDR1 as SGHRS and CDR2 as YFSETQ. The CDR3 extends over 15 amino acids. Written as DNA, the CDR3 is TGCGCCAGCAGCTTGGGACAGACAAGAGGCACTGAAGCTTTCTTT. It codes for CASSLGQTRGTEAFF. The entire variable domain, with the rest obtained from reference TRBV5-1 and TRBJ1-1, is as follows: KAGVTQTPRYLIKTRGQQVTLSCSPISGHRSVSWYQQTPGQGLQFLFEYFSETQRNKGNFPGRFSGRQFSNSRSEMNVSTLELGDSALYLCASSLGQTRGTEAFFGQGTRLTVV.

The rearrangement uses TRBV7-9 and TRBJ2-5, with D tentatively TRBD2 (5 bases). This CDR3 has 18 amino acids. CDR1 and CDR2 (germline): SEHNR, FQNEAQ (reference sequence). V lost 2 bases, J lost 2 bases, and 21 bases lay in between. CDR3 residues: CASSLLKWAGRGQETQYF. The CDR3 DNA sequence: TGTGCCAGCAGCTTATTAAAATGGGCGGGTCGGGGACAAGAGACCCAGTACTTC.

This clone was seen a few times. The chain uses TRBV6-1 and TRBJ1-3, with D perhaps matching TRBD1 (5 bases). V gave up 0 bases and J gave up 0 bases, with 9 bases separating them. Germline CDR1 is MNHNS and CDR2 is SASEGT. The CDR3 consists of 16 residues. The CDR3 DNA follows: TGTGCCAGCAGTGAAGCGCTCACAGGCTCTGGAAACACCATATATTTT. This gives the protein CASSEALTGSGNTIYF.

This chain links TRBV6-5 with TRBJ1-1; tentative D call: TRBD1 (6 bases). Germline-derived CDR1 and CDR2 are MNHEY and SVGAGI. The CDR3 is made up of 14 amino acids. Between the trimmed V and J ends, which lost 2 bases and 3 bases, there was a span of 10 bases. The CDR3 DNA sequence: TGTGCCAGCAGTTACCGGGACACCCACACTGAAGCTTTCTTT. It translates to CASSYRDTHTEAFF.

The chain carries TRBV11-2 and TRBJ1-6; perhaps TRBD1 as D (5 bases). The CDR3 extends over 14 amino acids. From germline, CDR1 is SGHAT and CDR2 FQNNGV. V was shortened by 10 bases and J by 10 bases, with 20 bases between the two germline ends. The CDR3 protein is CAIPPGREWSPLHF. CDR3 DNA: TGTGCCATCCCCCCGGGCAGGGAATGGTCACCCCTCCACTTT.

CDR3 in amino acids: CASSPPGGGEKLFF. In nucleotides, the CDR3 is TGTGCCAGCAGTCCCCCGGGGGGCGGGGAAAAACTGTTTTTT. V is TRBV28 and J is TRBJ1-4; a possible D gene is TRBD1 (6 bases). Per germline, CDR1 MDHEN and CDR2 SYDVKM. V dropped 5 bases and J dropped 8 bases, with 15 bases sitting between them. The CDR3 is 14 residues long.

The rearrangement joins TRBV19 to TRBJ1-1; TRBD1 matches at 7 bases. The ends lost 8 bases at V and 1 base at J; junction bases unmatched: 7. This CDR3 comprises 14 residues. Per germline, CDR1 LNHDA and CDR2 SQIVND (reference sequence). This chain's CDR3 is CASAGQSSNTEAFF. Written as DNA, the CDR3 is TGTGCCAGTGCGGGACAGTCTTCGAACACTGAAGCTTTCTTT.

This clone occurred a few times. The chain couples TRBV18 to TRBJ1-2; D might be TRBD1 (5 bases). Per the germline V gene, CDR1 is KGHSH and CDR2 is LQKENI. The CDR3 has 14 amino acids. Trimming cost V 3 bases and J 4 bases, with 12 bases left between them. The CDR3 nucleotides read TGTGCCAGCTCACCGGGACTTTTTGGCTATGGCTACACCTTC. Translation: CASSPGLFGYGYTF. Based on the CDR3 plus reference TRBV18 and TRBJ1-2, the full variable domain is NAGVMQNPRHLVRRRGQEARLRCSPMKGHSHVYWYRQLPEEGLKFMVYLQKENIIDESGMPKERFSAEFPKEGPSILRIQQVVRGDSAAYFCASSPGLFGYGYTFGSGTRLTVV.

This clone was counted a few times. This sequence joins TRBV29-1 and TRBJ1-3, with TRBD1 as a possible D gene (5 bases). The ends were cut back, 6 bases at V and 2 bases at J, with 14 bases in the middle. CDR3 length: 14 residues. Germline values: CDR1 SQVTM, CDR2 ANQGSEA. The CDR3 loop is CSVDRQSAGNTIYF. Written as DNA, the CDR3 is TGCAGCGTAGACAGACAATCCGCTGGAAACACCATATATTTT.

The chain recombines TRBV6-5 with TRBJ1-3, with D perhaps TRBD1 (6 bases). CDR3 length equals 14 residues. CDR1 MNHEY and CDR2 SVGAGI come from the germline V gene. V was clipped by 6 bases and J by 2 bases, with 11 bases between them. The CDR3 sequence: CASRLGGTGNTIYF. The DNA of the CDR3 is TGTGCCAGCAGACTAGGGGGTACTGGAAACACCATATATTTT.

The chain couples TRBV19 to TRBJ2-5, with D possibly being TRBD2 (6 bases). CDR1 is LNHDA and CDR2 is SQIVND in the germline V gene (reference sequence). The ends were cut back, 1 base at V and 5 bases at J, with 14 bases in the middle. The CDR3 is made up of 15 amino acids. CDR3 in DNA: TGTGCCAGTAGTATAGGGGGGGTGCTGGGCGAGACCCAGTACTTC. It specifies CASSIGGVLGETQYF.

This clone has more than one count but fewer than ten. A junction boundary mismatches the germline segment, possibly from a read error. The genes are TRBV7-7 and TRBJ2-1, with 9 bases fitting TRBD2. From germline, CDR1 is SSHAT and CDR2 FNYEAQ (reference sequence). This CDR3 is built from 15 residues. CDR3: CASSSGRSEKGEQFF. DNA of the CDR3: TGTGCTAGCAGTAGCGGGAGATCGGAGAAAGGTGAGCAGTTCTTC.

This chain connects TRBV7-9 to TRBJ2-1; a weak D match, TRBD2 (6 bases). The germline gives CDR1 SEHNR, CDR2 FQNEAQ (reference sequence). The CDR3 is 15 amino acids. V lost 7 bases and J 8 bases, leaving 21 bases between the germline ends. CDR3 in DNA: TGTGCCAGCACCCTGGATTGGGGCGGGGCGGATGAGCAGTTCTTC. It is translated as CASTLDWGGADEQFF.

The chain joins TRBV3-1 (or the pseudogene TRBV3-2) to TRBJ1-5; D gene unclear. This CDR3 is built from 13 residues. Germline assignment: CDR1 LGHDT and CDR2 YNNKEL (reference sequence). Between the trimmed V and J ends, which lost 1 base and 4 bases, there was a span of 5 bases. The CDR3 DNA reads TGTGCCAGCAGCCAAGCCTTAAATCAGCCCCAGCATTTT. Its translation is CASSQALNQPQHF.

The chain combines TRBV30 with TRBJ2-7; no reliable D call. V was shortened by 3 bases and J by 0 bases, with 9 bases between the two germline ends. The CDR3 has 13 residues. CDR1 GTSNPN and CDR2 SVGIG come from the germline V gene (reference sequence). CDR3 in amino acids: CAWSAISSYEQYF. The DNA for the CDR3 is TGTGCCTGGAGCGCAATTAGCTCCTACGAGCAGTACTTC.

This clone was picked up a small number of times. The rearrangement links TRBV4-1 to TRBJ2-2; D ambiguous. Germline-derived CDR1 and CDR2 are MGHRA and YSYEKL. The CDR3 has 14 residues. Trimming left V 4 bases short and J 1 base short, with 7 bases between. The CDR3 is CASSLSLNTGELFF. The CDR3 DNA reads TGCGCCAGCAGCCTCTCTTTGAACACCGGGGAGCTGTTTTTT.

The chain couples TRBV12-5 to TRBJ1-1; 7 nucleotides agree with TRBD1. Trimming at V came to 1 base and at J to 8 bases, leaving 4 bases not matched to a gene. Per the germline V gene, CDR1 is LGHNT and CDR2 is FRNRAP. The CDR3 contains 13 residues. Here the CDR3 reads CASGLATGLEAFF. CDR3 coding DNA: TGTGCTAGTGGTTTGGCGACAGGGCTAGAAGCTTTCTTT.

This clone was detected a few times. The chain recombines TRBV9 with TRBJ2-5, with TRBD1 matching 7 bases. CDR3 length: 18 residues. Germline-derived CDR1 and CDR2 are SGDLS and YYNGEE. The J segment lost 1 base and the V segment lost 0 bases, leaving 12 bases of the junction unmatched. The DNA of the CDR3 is TGTGCCAGCAGCGTAGGTGGGGTGGGCAGGGGGTTCCAAGAGACCCAGTACTTC. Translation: CASSVGGVGRGFQETQYF.

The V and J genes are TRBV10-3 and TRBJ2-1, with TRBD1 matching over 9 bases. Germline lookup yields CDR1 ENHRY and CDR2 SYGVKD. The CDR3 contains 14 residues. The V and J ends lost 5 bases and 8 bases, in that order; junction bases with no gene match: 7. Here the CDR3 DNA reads TGTGCCATCAGTCCCTCGGGACAGGGCTATGAGCAGTTCTTC. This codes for CAISPSGQGYEQFF.

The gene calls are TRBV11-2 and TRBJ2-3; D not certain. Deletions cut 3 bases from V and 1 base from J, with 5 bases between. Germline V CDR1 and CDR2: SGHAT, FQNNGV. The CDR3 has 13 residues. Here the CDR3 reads CASSFVGTDTQYF. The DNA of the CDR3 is TGTGCCAGCAGCTTCGTTGGCACAGATACGCAGTATTTT.

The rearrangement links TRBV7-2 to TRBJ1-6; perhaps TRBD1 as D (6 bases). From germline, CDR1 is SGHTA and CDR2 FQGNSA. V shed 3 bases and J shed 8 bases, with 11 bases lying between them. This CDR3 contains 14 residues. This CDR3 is CASSFGGAYSPLHF. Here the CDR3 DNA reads TGTGCCAGCAGCTTTGGGGGCGCGTATTCACCCCTCCACTTT.